Following are 3 T cell receptor beta chains from one sample sequenced in a study of T cell responses to AZD1222 COVID-19 vaccine. Assay: immunoSEQ multiplex PCR; the TCRdb copy retains only in-frame clones and omits some. The table shows some 100,000 clones, with about 89% occurring only once. The source material was peripheral blood, sampled on day 0 of AZD1222 vaccination. The receptor source for this set is an adult in good health.

V and J are TRBV14 and TRBJ2-1; D perhaps matches TRBD2 (6 bases). This CDR3 spans 15 amino acids. CDR1 and CDR2 (germline): SGHDN, FVKESK. The V end lost 2 bases, the J end lost 1 base, and 9 bases lay between the germline ends. The DNA of the CDR3 is TGTGCCAGCAGCCAATTCGCGGGATCCTACAATGAGCAGTTCTTC. It translates to CASSQFAGSYNEQFF.

The rearrangement joins TRBV9 to TRBJ1-1, with D possibly TRBD1 on 6 matching bases. The CDR3 extends over 13 amino acids. The V gene lost 2 bases and the J gene lost 6 bases, with 11 bases spanning the gap. The germline CDR1 and CDR2 sequences are SGDLS and YYNGEE. The CDR3 loop is CASSVDRFAEAFF. DNA for the CDR3: TGTGCCAGCAGCGTCGACAGGTTTGCTGAAGCTTTCTTT. Drawing the rest from reference TRBV9 and TRBJ1-1, the complete variable domain is DSGVTQTPKHLITATGQRVTLRCSPRSGDLSVYWYQQSLDQGLQFLIQYYNGEERAKGNILERFSAQQFPDLHSELNLSSLELGDSALYFCASSVDRFAEAFFGQGTRLTVV.

The rearrangement uses TRBV14 and TRBJ2-5; no reliable D call. The germline gives CDR1 SGHDN, CDR2 FVKESK. There are 15 residues in the CDR3. Between the trimmed V and J ends, which lost 2 bases and 3 bases, there was a span of 13 bases. The CDR3 coding sequence is TGTGCCAGCAGCCAAATCTTCGCTAGTAAAGAGACCCAGTACTTC. Its translation is CASSQIFASKETQYF.